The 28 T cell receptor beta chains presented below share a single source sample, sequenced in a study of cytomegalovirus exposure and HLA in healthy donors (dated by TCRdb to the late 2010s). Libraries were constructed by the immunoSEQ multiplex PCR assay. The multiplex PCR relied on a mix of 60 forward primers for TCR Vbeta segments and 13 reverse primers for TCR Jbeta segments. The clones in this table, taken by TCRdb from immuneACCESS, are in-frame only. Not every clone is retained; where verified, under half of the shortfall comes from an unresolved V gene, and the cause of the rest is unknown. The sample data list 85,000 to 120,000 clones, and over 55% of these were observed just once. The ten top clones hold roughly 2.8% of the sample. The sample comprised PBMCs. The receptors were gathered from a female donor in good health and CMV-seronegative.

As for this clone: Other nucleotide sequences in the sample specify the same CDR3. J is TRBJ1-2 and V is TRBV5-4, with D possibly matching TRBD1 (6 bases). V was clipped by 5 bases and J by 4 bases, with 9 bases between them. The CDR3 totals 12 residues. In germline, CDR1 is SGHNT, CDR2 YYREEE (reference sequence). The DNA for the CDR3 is TGTGCCAGCAGACTGGACAGCTATGGCTACACCTTC. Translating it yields CASRLDSYGYTF.

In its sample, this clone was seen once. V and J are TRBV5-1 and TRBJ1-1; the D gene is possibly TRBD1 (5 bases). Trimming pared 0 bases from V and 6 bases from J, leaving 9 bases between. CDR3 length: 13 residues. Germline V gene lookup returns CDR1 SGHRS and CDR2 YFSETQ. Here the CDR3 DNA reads TGCGCCAGCAGCTTGGGCAGGGAGGCTGAAGCTTTCTTT. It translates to CASSLGREAEAFF.

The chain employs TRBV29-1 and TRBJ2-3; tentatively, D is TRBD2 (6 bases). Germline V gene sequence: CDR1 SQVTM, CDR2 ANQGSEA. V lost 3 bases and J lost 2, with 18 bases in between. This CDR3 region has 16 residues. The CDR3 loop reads CSVDQSPSVFTDTQYF. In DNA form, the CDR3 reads TGCAGCGTTGACCAGTCGCCTAGCGTCTTCACAGATACGCAGTATTTT.

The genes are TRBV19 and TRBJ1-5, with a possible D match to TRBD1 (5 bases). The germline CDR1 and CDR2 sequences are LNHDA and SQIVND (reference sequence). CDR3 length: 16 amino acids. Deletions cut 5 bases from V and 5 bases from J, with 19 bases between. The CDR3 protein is CASSPPPRGDYQPQHF. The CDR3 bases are TGTGCCAGTAGTCCCCCACCCCGGGGGGATTATCAGCCCCAGCATTTT.

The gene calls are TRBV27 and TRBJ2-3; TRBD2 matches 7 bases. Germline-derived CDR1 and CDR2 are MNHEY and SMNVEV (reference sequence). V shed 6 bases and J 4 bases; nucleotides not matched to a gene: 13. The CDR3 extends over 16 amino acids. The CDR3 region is CASSPLLAEEADTQYF. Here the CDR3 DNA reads TGTGCCAGCAGCCCGCTTCTAGCGGAAGAAGCAGATACGCAGTATTTT.

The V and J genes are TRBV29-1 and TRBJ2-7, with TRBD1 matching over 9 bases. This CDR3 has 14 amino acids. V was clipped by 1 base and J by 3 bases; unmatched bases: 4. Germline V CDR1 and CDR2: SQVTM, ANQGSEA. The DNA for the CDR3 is TGCAGCGTTGAAGGACAGGGGGTCGGCTACGAGCAGTACTTC. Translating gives CSVEGQGVGYEQYF.

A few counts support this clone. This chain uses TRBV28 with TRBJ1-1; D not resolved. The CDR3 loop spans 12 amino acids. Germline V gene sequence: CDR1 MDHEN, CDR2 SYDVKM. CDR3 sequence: CAIGDMNTEAFF. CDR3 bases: TGTGCTATCGGGGATATGAACACTGAAGCTTTCTTT.

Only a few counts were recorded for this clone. The CDR3 DNA reads TGCAGCGTTGAACCCGGGTACATGGACACTGAAGCTTTCTTT. This encodes CSVEPGYMDTEAFF. The genes are TRBV29-1 and TRBJ1-1; no reliable D call. Looked up from germline, CDR1 is SQVTM and CDR2 is ANQGSEA. This CDR3 has 14 amino acids. Trimming removed 2 bases from V and 3 bases from J, with 13 bases in between. The whole variable domain, filled in from reference TRBV29-1 and TRBJ1-1, reads SAVISQKPSRDICQRGTSLTIQCQVDSQVTMMFWYRQQPGQSLTLIATANQGSEATYESGFVIDKFPISRPNLTFSTLTVSNMSPEDSSIYLCSVEPGYMDTEAFFGQGTRLTVV.

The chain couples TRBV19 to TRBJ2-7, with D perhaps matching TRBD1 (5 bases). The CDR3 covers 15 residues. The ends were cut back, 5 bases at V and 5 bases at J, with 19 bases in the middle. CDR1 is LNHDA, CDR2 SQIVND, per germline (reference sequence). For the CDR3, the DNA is TGTGCCAGTAGTCCCGAGAGGCAGGGTCGGGACGAGCAGTACTTC. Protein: CASSPERQGRDEQYF.

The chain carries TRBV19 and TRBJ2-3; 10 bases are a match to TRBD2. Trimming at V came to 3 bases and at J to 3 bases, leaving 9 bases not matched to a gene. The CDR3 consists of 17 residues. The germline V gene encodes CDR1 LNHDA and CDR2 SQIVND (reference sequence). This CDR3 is CASSMGPVAGGTDTQYF. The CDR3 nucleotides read TGTGCCAGTAGTATGGGTCCGGTAGCGGGAGGTACAGATACGCAGTATTTT.

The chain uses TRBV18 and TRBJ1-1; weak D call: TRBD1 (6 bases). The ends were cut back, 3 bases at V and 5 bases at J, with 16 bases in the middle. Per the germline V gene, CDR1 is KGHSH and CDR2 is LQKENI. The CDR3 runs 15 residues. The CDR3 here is CASSPKGGAGTEAFF. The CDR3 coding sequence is TGTGCCAGCTCACCCAAAGGGGGGGCCGGTACTGAAGCTTTCTTT.

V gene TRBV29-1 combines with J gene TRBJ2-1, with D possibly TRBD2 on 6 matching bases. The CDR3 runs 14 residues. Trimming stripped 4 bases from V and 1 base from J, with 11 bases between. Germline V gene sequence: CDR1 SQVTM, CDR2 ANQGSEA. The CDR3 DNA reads TGCAGCGTTGTCGGAGGGGCGTCCTACAATGAGCAGTTCTTC. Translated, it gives CSVVGGASYNEQFF.

CDR3 DNA sequence: TGTGCCAGCAGCGGGGCATATCCAGGGTCCTGCGATTACGAGCAGTACTTC. Translating it yields CASSGAYPGSCDYEQYF. The J gene is TRBJ2-7, the V gene TRBV9, with a possible D match to TRBD1 (5 bases). Germline V gene sequence: CDR1 SGDLS, CDR2 YYNGEE. V lost 3 bases and J 4 bases, leaving 23 bases between the germline ends. The CDR3 runs 17 residues.

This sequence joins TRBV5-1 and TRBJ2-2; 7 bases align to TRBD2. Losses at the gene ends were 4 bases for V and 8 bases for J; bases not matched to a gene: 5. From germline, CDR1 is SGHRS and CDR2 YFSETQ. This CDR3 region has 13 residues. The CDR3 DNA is TGCGCCAGCAGCGCCGGGAGGTCGGGGGAGCTGTTTTTT. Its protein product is CASSAGRSGELFF.

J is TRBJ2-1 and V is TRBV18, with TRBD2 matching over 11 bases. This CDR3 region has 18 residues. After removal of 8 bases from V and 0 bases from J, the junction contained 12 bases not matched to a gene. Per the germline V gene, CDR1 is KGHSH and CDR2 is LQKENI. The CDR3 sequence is CASVPTSGGTSSYNEQFF. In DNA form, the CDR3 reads TGTGCCAGCGTGCCAACTAGCGGGGGTACGAGCTCCTACAATGAGCAGTTCTTC.

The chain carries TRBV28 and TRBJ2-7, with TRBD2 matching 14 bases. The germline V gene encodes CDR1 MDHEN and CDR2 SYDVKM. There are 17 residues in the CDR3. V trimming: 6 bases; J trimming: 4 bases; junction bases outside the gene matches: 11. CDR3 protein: CASSVEGLAGDSYEQYF. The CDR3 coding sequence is TGTGCCAGCAGCGTAGAGGGACTAGCGGGAGACTCGTACGAGCAGTACTTC. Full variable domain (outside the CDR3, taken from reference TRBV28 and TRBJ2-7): DVKVTQSSRYLVKRTGEKVFLECVQDMDHENMFWYRQDPGLGLRLIYFSYDVKMKEKGDIPEGYSVSREKKERFSLILESASTNQTSMYLCASSVEGLAGDSYEQYFGPGTRLTVT.

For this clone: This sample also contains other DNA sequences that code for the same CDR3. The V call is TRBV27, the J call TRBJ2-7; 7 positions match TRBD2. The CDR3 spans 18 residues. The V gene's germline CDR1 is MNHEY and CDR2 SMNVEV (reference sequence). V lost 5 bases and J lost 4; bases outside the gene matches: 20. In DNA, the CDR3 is TGTGCCAGCAGTCGGACTAGTGGGGCATCTATCGCCAGGTACGAGCAGTACTTC. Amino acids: CASSRTSGASIARYEQYF.

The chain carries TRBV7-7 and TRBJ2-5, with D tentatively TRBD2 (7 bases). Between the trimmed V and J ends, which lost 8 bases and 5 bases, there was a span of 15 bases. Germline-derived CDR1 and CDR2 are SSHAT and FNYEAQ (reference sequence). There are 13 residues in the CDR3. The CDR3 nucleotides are TGTGCCAGCGCTAGGGGGGGCATGGAGACCCAGTACTTC. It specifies CASARGGMETQYF. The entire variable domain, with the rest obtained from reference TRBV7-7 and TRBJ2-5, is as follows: GAGVSQSPRYKVTKRGQDVTLRCDPISSHATLYWYQQALGQGPEFLTYFNYEAQPDKSGLPSDRFSAERPEGSISTLTIQRTEQRDSAMYRCASARGGMETQYFGPGTRLLVL.

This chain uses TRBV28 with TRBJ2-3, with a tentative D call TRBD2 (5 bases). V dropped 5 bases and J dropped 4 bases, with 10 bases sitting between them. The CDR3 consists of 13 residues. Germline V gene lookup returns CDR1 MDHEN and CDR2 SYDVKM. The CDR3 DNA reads TGTGCCAGCAGTAGGACTCCAGCAGATACGCAGTATTTT. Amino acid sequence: CASSRTPADTQYF.

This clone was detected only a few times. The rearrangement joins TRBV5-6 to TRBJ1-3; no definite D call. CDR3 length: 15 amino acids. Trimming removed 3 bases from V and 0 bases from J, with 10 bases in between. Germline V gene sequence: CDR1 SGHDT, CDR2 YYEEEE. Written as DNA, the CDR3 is TGTGCCAGCAGCTCTCCGGTCTCCTCTGGAAACACCATATATTTT. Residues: CASSSPVSSGNTIYF.

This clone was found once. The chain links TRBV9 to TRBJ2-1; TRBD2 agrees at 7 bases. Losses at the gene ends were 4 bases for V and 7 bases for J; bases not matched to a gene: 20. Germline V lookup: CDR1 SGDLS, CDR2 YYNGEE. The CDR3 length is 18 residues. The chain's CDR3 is CASSPPSAGVSAWNEQFF. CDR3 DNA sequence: TGTGCCAGCAGCCCACCGTCGGCGGGAGTCTCTGCCTGGAATGAGCAGTTCTTC.

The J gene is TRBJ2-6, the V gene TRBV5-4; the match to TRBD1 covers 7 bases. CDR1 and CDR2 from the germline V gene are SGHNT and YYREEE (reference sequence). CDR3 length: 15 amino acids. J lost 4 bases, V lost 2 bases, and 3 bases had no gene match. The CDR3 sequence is CASSLQGPGANVLTF. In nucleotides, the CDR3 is TGTGCCAGCAGCTTACAGGGGCCGGGGGCCAACGTCCTGACTTTC.

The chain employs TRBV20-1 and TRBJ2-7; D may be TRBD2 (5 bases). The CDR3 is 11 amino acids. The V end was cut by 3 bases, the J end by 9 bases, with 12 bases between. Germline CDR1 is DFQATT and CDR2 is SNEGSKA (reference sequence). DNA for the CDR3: TGCAGTGCTAGGAGTAGCGAAGGGCAGTACTTC. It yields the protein CSARSSEGQYF.

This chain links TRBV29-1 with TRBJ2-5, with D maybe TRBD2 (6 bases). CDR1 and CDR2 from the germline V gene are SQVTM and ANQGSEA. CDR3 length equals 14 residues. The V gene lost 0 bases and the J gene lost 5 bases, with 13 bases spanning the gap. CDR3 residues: CSVEEGGVGETQYF. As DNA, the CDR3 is TGCAGCGTTGAAGAGGGAGGCGTGGGGGAGACCCAGTACTTC. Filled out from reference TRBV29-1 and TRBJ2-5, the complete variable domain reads SAVISQKPSRDICQRGTSLTIQCQVDSQVTMMFWYRQQPGQSLTLIATANQGSEATYESGFVIDKFPISRPNLTFSTLTVSNMSPEDSSIYLCSVEEGGVGETQYFGPGTRLLVL.

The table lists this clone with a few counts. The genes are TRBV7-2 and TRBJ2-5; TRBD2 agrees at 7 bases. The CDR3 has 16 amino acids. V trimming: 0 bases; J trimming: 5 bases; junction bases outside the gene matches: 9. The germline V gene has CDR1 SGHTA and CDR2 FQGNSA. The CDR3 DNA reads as TGTGCCAGCAGCTTAGCGGGAGGGAGGGTCGGGGAGACCCAGTACTTC. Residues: CASSLAGGRVGETQYF. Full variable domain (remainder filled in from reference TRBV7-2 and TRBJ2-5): GAGVSQSPSNKVTEKGKDVELRCDPISGHTALYWYRQSLGQGLEFLIYFQGNSAPDKSGLPSDRFSAERTGGSVSTLTIQRTQQEDSAVYLCASSLAGGRVGETQYFGPGTRLLVL.

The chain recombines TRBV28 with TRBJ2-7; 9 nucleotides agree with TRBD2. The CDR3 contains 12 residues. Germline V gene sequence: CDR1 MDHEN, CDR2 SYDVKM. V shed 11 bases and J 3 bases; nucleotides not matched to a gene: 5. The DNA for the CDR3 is TGTGCCGGTCAGACTAGCGGCTACGAGCAGTACTTC. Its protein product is CAGQTSGYEQYF.

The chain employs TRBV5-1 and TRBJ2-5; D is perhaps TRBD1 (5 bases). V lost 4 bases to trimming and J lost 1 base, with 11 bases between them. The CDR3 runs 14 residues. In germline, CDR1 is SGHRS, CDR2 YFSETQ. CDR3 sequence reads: CASSVDRVQETQYF. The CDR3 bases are TGCGCCAGCAGCGTAGACAGAGTCCAAGAGACCCAGTACTTC.

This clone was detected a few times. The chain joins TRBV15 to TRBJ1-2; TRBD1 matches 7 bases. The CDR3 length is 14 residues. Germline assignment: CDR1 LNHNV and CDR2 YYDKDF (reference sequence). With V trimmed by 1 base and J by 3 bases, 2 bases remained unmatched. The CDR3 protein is CATSRGQGHYGYTF. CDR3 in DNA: TGTGCCACCAGCAGAGGACAGGGACACTATGGCTACACCTTC. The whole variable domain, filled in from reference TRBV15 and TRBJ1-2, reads DAMVIQNPRYQVTQFGKPVTLSCSQTLNHNVMYWYQQKSSQAPKLLFHYYDKDFNNEADTPDNFQSRRPNTSFCFLDIRSPGLGDTAMYLCATSRGQGHYGYTFGSGTRLTVV.